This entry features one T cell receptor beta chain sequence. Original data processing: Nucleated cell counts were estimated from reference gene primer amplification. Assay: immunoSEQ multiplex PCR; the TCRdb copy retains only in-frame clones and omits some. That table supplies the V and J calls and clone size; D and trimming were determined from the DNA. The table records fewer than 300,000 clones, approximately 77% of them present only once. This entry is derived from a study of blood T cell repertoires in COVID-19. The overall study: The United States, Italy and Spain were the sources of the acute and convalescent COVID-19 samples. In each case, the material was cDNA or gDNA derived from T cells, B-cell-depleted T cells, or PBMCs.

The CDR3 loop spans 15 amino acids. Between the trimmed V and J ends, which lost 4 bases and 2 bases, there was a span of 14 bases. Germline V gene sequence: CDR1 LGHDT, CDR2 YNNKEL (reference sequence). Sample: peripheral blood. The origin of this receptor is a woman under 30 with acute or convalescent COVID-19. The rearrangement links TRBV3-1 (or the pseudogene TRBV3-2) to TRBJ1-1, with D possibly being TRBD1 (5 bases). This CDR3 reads CASSPYGGRNTEAFF. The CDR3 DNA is TGTGCCAGCAGCCCGTACGGGGGTAGAAACACTGAAGCTTTCTTT.